This T cell receptor beta chain was obtained from a study of blood T cell repertoires in COVID-19. On the study more broadly: From the United States, Italy and Spain came samples of acute and convalescent COVID-19. From T cells, B-cell-depleted T cells, or PBMCs came the material, which was cDNA or gDNA.

In the original processing: Amplification of reference gene primers provided the estimated nucleated cell counts. Sequenced by immunoSEQ multiplex PCR; TCRdb stores in-frame clones only, minus some. The V and J calls and the clone size are those of that table, but D and trimming were determined from the DNA. Of fewer than 250,000 clones detected, under 90% appear once; the ten largest clones hold roughly 2.6%. Germline CDR1 and CDR2: SGHRS and YFSETQ. With 7 bases removed from V and 4 bases from J, the gap between germline ends came to 23 bases. This CDR3 region has 16 residues. This rearrangement joins TRBV5-1 to TRBJ1-1, with a weak D call TRBD1 (6 bases). Sequencing was performed on peripheral blood. The clonotype comes from a woman between 40 and 55 years old with active or convalescent COVID-19. CDR3 amino acids: CASSTGFGGQGTEAFF. The CDR3 bases are TGCGCCAGCTCGACTGGCTTCGGGGGGCAAGGCACTGAAGCTTTCTTT. Supplemented by reference TRBV5-1 and TRBJ1-1, the full variable domain reads KAGVTQTPRYLIKTRGQQVTLSCSPISGHRSVSWYQQTPGQGLQFLFEYFSETQRNKGNFPGRFSGRQFSNSRSEMNVSTLELGDSALYLCASSTGFGGQGTEAFFGQGTRLTVV.